Each of the 28 T cell receptor beta chains below was sequenced from the same sample in a study of immune heterogeneity within non-small cell lung tumors. Multiplex PCR was performed with 32 V and 13 J primers, and it amplified TCR beta CDR3. MiXCR, run by TCRdb on the multiplex PCR reads, gives a single entry per CDR3 protein. The table records about 23,000 distinct CDR3 sequences, 25% to 30% of them present only once. Template was bulk tumor genomic DNA, about 550 ng per sample. Spaced far apart, several biopsies were taken from each primary tumor during surgery. Before undergoing curative surgery, patients had newly diagnosed non-small cell lung cancer that was untreated. Material for sequencing was lung tumor tissue. The receptor set was obtained from a man aged 35 to 55 with non-small cell lung cancer.

This clonotype was seen many times. V and J are TRBV30 and TRBJ2-7; 8 nucleotides match TRBD1. V lost 3 bases to trimming and J lost 4 bases; unmatched junction nucleotides: 8. Germline CDR1 GTSNPN, CDR2 SVGIG (reference sequence). The CDR3 runs 14 residues. CDR3 DNA sequence: TGTGCCTGGAGAGCTCCTGGACAGGGTTACGAGCAGTACTTC. Protein: CAWRAPGQGYEQYF.

This clonotype was counted a few times. The rearrangement uses TRBV20-1 and TRBJ1-3; possibly TRBD1 for D (5 bases). Germline V CDR1 and CDR2: DFQATT, SNEGSKA (reference sequence). This CDR3 comprises 13 residues. CDR3 amino acids: CSTLGVPGNTIYF. CDR3 in DNA: TGCAGCACTTTAGGGGTCCCTGGAAACACCATATATTTT.

This clonotype has ten or more counts. The rearrangement uses TRBV15 and TRBJ2-7; the D is unclear. The CDR3 totals 14 residues. Looked up from germline, CDR1 is LNHNV and CDR2 is YYDKDF (reference sequence). Trimming cost V 0 bases and J 6 bases, with 12 bases left between them. CDR3 protein: CATSRDAWEGEQYF. In nucleotides, the CDR3 is TGTGCCACCAGCAGAGATGCGTGGGAAGGCGAGCAGTACTTC.

This clonotype was counted many times. The chain employs TRBV5-1 and TRBJ2-7, with D perhaps being TRBD1 or TRBD2 (5 bases each). From germline, CDR1 is SGHRS and CDR2 YFSETQ. The CDR3 is made up of 13 amino acids. Deletions cut 0 bases from V and 5 bases from J, with 9 bases between. The CDR3 sequence is CASSLEGRDEQYF. In DNA, the CDR3 is TGCGCCAGCAGCTTGGAGGGGCGGGACGAGCAGTACTTC.

The sample holds one count of this clonotype. This sequence may be a read error, since a much larger clone differs from it by one base. CDR3 sequence (DNA): TGCGCCAGCAGCTTGAACGGCGCTAGCAATCACCCCCAGCATTTT. This translates into CASSLNGASNHPQHF. The chain has TRBV5-1 and TRBJ1-5; D gene uncertain. The CDR3 is 15 amino acids. CDR1 and CDR2 (germline): SGHRS, YFSETQ.

A few counts support this clonotype. The chain uses TRBV11-1 and TRBJ2-5, with 7 nucleotides matching TRBD1. V was clipped by 4 bases and J by 0 bases; unmatched bases: 11. The V gene's germline CDR1 is SGHAT and CDR2 FQDESV (reference sequence). The CDR3 spans 17 residues. CDR3 amino acids: CASSSRPGQSHQETQYF. CDR3 sequence (DNA): TGTGCCAGCAGCTCCCGGCCGGGACAGAGCCACCAAGAGACCCAGTACTTC.

This clonotype appeared a single time. It may be a read error: a sequence one base away is much more abundant. This chain connects TRBV12-3 or TRBV12-4 to TRBJ1-5; possible D gene TRBD1, 6 bases. V lost 4 bases and J lost 6, with 10 bases in between. This CDR3 has 13 amino acids. In DNA, the CDR3 is TGTGCCAGCAGTTCAGGGGAGATTCAGCCCCAGCATTTT. This encodes CASSSGEIQPQHF.

This clonotype appeared many times. The chain employs TRBV11-3 and TRBJ1-6, with TRBD1 matching 7 bases. The V gene end was trimmed by 2 bases and the J gene end by 11 bases; junction bases not matched to a gene: 3. The CDR3 has 13 residues. Germline CDR1 and CDR2: SGHNT and YENEEA. The CDR3 region is CASSLNQGAPLHF. Written as DNA, the CDR3 is TGTGCCAGCAGCTTAAATCAGGGGGCACCCCTCCACTTT.

Within the sample, this clonotype is medium-sized. The genes are TRBV10-3 and TRBJ2-3, with D hard to call. Trimming stripped 4 bases from V and 1 base from J, with 3 bases between. This CDR3 contains 12 residues. Per germline, CDR1 ENHRY and CDR2 SYGVKD. The CDR3 DNA reads as TGTGCCATCAGTGCGGGCACAGATACGCAGTATTTT. This translates into CAISAGTDTQYF.

V is TRBV5-1 and J is TRBJ2-2, with 9 bases fitting TRBD2. The V gene's germline CDR1 is SGHRS and CDR2 YFSETQ. J gave up 6 bases and V 0 bases, and 6 bases lay outside the gene matches. The CDR3 covers 16 residues. This CDR3 reads CASSLAAGGGSGELFF. CDR3 bases: TGCGCCAGCAGCTTGGCCGCGGGAGGGGGTTCCGGGGAGCTGTTTTTT.

This chain joins TRBV7-9 and TRBJ2-2; TRBD2 is a possible D gene (5 bases). This CDR3 has 13 residues. Deletions cut 7 bases from V and 4 bases from J, with 10 bases between. Germline V gives CDR1 SEHNR, CDR2 FQNEAQ (reference sequence). CDR3: CASKGVSTGELFF. DNA for the CDR3: TGTGCCAGCAAGGGAGTTAGCACCGGGGAGCTGTTTTTT.

Comments on this clonotype: A much larger clone lies one base from this, so it may be a read error. The V gene is TRBV6-2 or TRBV6-3, the J gene TRBJ2-1; D not resolved. Per the germline V gene, CDR1 is MNHEY and CDR2 is SVGEGT. The CDR3 covers 13 residues. CDR3 DNA: TGTGTCAGCAGTTACCGGCGAGACGGTGAGCAGTTCTTC. Translation gives CVSSYRRDGEQFF.

In regard to this clonotype: A read error may be the cause here, since a much bigger clone is one base away. The genes are TRBV10-2 and TRBJ2-7, with TRBD1 matching 10 bases. There are 16 residues in the CDR3. CDR1 and CDR2 from the germline V gene are WSHSY and SAAADI. V shed 3 bases, J shed 11 bases, and the junction held 16 bases outside the gene matches. The CDR3 spells CASSEAGTGVSREKYF. The CDR3 nucleotides read TGCGCCAGCAGTGAAGCCGGGACAGGGGTCTCAAGGGAGAAGTACTTC.

This clonotype was counted at least ten times. The V and J genes are TRBV5-1 and TRBJ1-1; 7 positions agree with TRBD1. Germline CDR1 reads SGHRS; CDR2 reads YFSETQ. The junction had 6 bases not matched to a gene; V was cut back by 3 bases and J by 1 base. CDR3 length: 15 residues. CDR3 residues: CASSSSGQSNTEAFF. As DNA, the CDR3 is TGCGCCAGCAGCTCGTCGGGACAGTCGAACACTGAAGCTTTCTTT.

This clonotype was counted many times. The V call is TRBV30, the J call TRBJ2-3; tentatively, D is TRBD1 (6 bases). The CDR3 has 14 amino acids. The V gene's germline CDR1 is GTSNPN and CDR2 SVGIG (reference sequence). The ends were cut back, 3 bases at V and 3 bases at J, with 13 bases in the middle. The CDR3 sequence is CAWRGDKSTDTQYF. The CDR3 DNA reads as TGTGCCTGGAGGGGGGACAAAAGTACAGATACGCAGTATTTT.

A note on this clonotype: Since a much larger clone is just one base distant, this may be a read error. The genes are TRBV30 and TRBJ1-1; 8 bases fit TRBD1. In germline, CDR1 is GTSNPN, CDR2 SVGIG (reference sequence). The CDR3 spans 16 residues. For the CDR3, the DNA is TGTGCCTGGAGTGTAAGAAGGACAGGGATTGACACTGAATCTTTCTTT. This translates into CAWSVRRTGIDTESFF.

Notes on this clonotype: This could be a read error, since a much larger clone is one nucleotide away. V usage is TRBV20-1 and J usage is TRBJ2-7, with TRBD2 as a possible D gene (6 bases). V shed 7 bases and J shed 5 bases, with 18 bases lying between them. Germline values: CDR1 DFQATT, CDR2 SNEGSKA (reference sequence). The CDR3 covers 13 residues. The CDR3 loop reads CSVIAVGRDEQYF. In nucleotides, the CDR3 is TGCAGTGTAATAGCGGTGGGGAGAGACGAGCAGTACTTC.

This clonotype was observed many times. The J gene is TRBJ2-2, the V gene TRBV6-5; the D is unclear. Trimming pared 3 bases from V and 7 bases from J, leaving 3 bases between. The CDR3 runs 11 residues. Germline lookup yields CDR1 MNHEY and CDR2 SVGAGI. CDR3 amino acids: CASSYVGELFF. CDR3 in DNA: TGTGCCAGCAGTTATGTCGGGGAGCTGTTTTTT.

V and J are TRBV5-6 and TRBJ2-6; 11 positions agree with TRBD2. CDR1 is SGHDT, CDR2 YYEEEE, per germline. Trimming took 0 bases from V and 3 from J; bases not matched to a gene: 11. The CDR3 is made up of 20 amino acids. The chain's CDR3 is CASSLEIGTSGMGGANVLTF. CDR3 in DNA: TGTGCCAGCAGCTTGGAAATCGGGACTAGCGGAATGGGTGGGGCCAACGTCCTGACTTTC.

This clonotype was found many times. CDR3: CASSADRSGGELFF. The CDR3 DNA is TGTGCCAGCAGTGCCGACCGATCTGGCGGGGAGCTGTTTTTT. The chain recombines TRBV6-1 with TRBJ2-2; D is undetermined. This CDR3 has 14 amino acids. Looked up from germline, CDR1 is MNHNS and CDR2 is SASEGT. V shed 4 bases and J shed 7 bases, with 13 bases lying between them.

The sample holds many counts of this clonotype. J is TRBJ1-5 and V is TRBV6-1; D uncertain. The CDR3 length is 15 residues. Germline loops: CDR1 MNHNS, CDR2 SASEGT. Trimming stripped 6 bases from V and 2 bases from J, with 14 bases between. In nucleotides, the CDR3 is TGTGCCAGCAGCCTTGATAGACGGGGCAATCAGCCCCAGCATTTT. It specifies CASSLDRRGNQPQHF.

This clonotype showed up many times. This sequence joins TRBV6-5 and TRBJ1-1; possible D gene TRBD1, 5 bases. Trimming left V 2 bases short and J 3 bases short, with 7 bases between. This CDR3 spans 13 amino acids. Germline V gene sequence: CDR1 MNHEY, CDR2 SVGAGI. CDR3 protein: CASSYKGYTEAFF. In DNA, the CDR3 is TGTGCCAGCAGTTACAAGGGGTACACTGAAGCTTTCTTT.

Details on this clonotype: A much larger clone differs by one base, so this may be a read error. The chain links TRBV2 to TRBJ2-7; 7 bases are shared with TRBD2. Germline CDR1 and CDR2: SNHLY and FYNNEI. There are 14 residues in the CDR3. With 10 bases clipped from V and 0 bases from J, the junction kept 9 bases outside the gene matches. The DNA for the CDR3 is TGTGCCATCAGGCTAGCGGCCTCCTCCTACGAGCAGTACTTC. It encodes CAIRLAASSYEQYF.

This chain uses TRBV6-6 with TRBJ2-7; 7 bases map to TRBD2. Germline V gene data show CDR1 as MNHNY and CDR2 as SVGAGI (reference sequence). This CDR3 contains 16 residues. V lost 2 bases, J lost 0 bases, and 7 bases stayed unmatched. In DNA, the CDR3 is TGTGCCAGCAGTTACGGCCTTGGGGGGGGCTCCTACGAGCAGTACTTC. Protein: CASSYGLGGGSYEQYF.

With respect to this clonotype: This may arise from a read error, as a much more abundant clone is one base away. The chain joins TRBV19 to TRBJ2-7; D call uncertain. Trimming pared 5 bases from V and 0 bases from J, leaving 8 bases between. The germline V gene has CDR1 LNHDA and CDR2 SQIVND (reference sequence). The CDR3 runs to 13 residues. In nucleotides, the CDR3 is TGTGCCAGTAGTGAACAAATCTCCTACGAGCAGTACTTC. Protein: CASSEQISYEQYF.

This clonotype was seen a handful of times. The J gene is TRBJ2-7, the V gene TRBV6-1; TRBD2 matches at 11 bases. V lost 6 bases, J lost 7 bases, and 5 bases stayed unmatched. CDR1 is MNHNS, CDR2 SASEGT, per germline. This CDR3 region has 13 residues. DNA of the CDR3: TGTGCCAGCAGACTAGCGGGAGTCTGGGAGCAGTACTTC. It is translated as CASRLAGVWEQYF.

This clonotype was picked up a small number of times. The rearrangement uses TRBV5-1 and TRBJ1-5; 7 bases are a match to TRBD1. CDR1 SGHRS and CDR2 YFSETQ come from the germline V gene. Losses at the gene ends were 5 bases for V and 2 bases for J; bases not matched to a gene: 4. There are 14 residues in the CDR3. Written as DNA, the CDR3 is TGCGCCAGCAGTCAGGGGGACGGCAATCAGCCCCAGCATTTT. Protein product: CASSQGDGNQPQHF.

This clonotype was seen more than once but under ten times. The V and J genes are TRBV20-1 and TRBJ2-1; no reliable D call. Germline V gene sequence: CDR1 DFQATT, CDR2 SNEGSKA (reference sequence). CDR3 size: 16 residues. V was trimmed by 3 bases and J by 0 bases, leaving 15 bases between them. CDR3 DNA sequence: TGCAGTGCTAGCCCTCGTGGTGCGAGCTCCTACAATGAGCAGTTCTTC. This sequence encodes CSASPRGASSYNEQFF.